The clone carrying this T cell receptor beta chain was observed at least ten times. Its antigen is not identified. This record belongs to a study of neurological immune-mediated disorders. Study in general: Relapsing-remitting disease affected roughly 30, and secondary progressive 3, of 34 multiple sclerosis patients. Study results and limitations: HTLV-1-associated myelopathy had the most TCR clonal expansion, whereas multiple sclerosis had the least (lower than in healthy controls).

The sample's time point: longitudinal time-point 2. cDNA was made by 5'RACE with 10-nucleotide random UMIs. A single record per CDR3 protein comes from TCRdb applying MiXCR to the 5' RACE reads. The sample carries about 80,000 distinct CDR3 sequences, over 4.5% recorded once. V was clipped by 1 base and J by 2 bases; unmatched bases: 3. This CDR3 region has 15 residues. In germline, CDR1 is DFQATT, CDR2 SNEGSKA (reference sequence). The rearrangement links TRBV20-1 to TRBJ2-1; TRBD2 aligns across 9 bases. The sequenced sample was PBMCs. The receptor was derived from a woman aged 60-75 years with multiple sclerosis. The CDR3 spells CSARALAGTYNEQFF. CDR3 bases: TGCAGTGCTAGAGCTCTAGCGGGAACCTACAATGAGCAGTTCTTC.